These T cell receptor beta chains were read from a single sample in a study of T cells in Graves' hyperthyroidism and ophthalmopathy. TCRdb ran MiXCR on the multiplex PCR reads and lists one entry per CDR3 protein. This sample has 550,000 to 850,000 distinct CDR3 sequences, with over 15% found just once. The sequenced sample consisted of blood. These receptors originate from a woman between 50 and 59 years old with Graves' hyperthyroidism that later progressed to Graves' ophthalmopathy. The CDR3 runs from the conserved cysteine through the conserved F or W. The order of the fields is D gene, J gene, clone size, V gene, CDR3 protein, CDR3 DNA. The D gene is left open where the match is weak. Rows give clone size only sometimes, using once, few, many, or a class for an expanded clone.

D gene: NA
J gene: TRBJ1-2
clone size: few
V gene: TRBV11-2
CDR3 protein: CASSLDPGGPYGYTF
CDR3 DNA: TGTGCCAGCAGCTTAGACCCGGGGGGGCCCTATGGCTACACCTTC

D gene: TRBD1
J gene: TRBJ2-5
clone size: few
V gene: TRBV10-3
CDR3 protein: CAISEQGTETQYF
CDR3 DNA: TGTGCCATCAGTGAACAGGGGACAGAGACCCAGTACTTC

D gene: NA
J gene: TRBJ1-1
clone size: NA
V gene: TRBV20-1
CDR3 protein: CNASVGATMNTEAFF
CDR3 DNA: TGCAATGCTAGTGTGGGGGCTACTATGAACACTGAAGCTTTCTTT

D gene: TRBD2
J gene: TRBJ2-5
clone size: many
V gene: TRBV7-3
CDR3 protein: CASSSGLAGQETQYF
CDR3 DNA: TGTGCCAGCAGCTCGGGACTAGCGGGACAAGAGACCCAGTACTTC

D gene: TRBD1
J gene: TRBJ2-7
clone size: many
V gene: TRBV7-2
CDR3 protein: CASSPGQASTKQYF
CDR3 DNA: TGTGCCAGCAGCCCGGGACAGGCGAGTACGAAACAGTACTTC

D gene: TRBD2
J gene: TRBJ2-1
clone size: NA
V gene: TRBV29-1
CDR3 protein: CSVGLAGDNEQFF
CDR3 DNA: TGCAGCGTTGGACTAGCGGGGGACAATGAGCAGTTCTTC

D gene: NA
J gene: TRBJ2-7
clone size: many
V gene: TRBV11-2
CDR3 protein: CASSFGAQGYEQYF
CDR3 DNA: TGTGCCAGCAGCTTTGGGGCCCAGGGTTACGAGCAGTACTTC

D gene: NA
J gene: TRBJ1-1
clone size: many
V gene: TRBV10-1
CDR3 protein: CASSPGHHKNTEAFF
CDR3 DNA: TGCGCCAGCAGTCCGGGACACCACAAGAACACTGAAGCTTTCTTT

D gene: NA
J gene: TRBJ1-6
clone size: many
V gene: TRBV9
CDR3 protein: CASSSQPYNSPLHF
CDR3 DNA: TGTGCCAGCAGCTCCCAGCCTTATAATTCACCCCTCCACTTT

D gene: NA
J gene: TRBJ2-1
clone size: NA
V gene: TRBV6-4
CDR3 protein: CASSAYTTSSSYNEQFF
CDR3 DNA: TGTGCCAGCAGTGCCTATACTACCTCCAGCTCCTACAATGAGCAGTTCTTC

D gene: NA
J gene: TRBJ1-4
clone size: few
V gene: TRBV20-1
CDR3 protein: CSARAGAGNEKLFF
CDR3 DNA: TGCAGTGCTAGAGCCGGAGCAGGGAATGAAAAACTGTTTTTT

D gene: NA
J gene: TRBJ1-4
clone size: NA
V gene: TRBV11-2
CDR3 protein: CASSLGAYVFLREKLFF
CDR3 DNA: TGTGCCAGCAGCTTAGGCGCTTATGTCTTTCTAAGGGAAAAACTGTTTTTT

D gene: NA
J gene: TRBJ1-1
clone size: NA
V gene: TRBV27
CDR3 protein: CASSYREGTEAFF
CDR3 DNA: TGTGCCAGCAGTTACAGGGAGGGCACTGAAGCTTTCTTT

D gene: TRBD2
J gene: TRBJ2-1
clone size: NA
V gene: TRBV2
CDR3 protein: CASTPKSGTLGTSGGYNEQFF
CDR3 DNA: TGTGCCAGCACCCCCAAATCCGGGACGCTAGGGACTAGCGGGGGGTACAATGAGCAGTTCTTC

D gene: NA
J gene: TRBJ2-5
clone size: many
V gene: TRBV18
CDR3 protein: CASSRLGQETQYF
CDR3 DNA: TGTGCCAGCTCCCGACTAGGACAAGAGACCCAGTACTTC

D gene: TRBD1
J gene: TRBJ1-3
clone size: NA
V gene: TRBV29-1
CDR3 protein: CSDSGTGAYF
CDR3 DNA: TGCAGCGACTCCGGGACAGGGGCCTATTTT

D gene: NA
J gene: TRBJ1-2
clone size: few
V gene: TRBV10-3
CDR3 protein: CAISGTDSYGYTF
CDR3 DNA: TGTGCCATCAGTGGGACTGACTCCTATGGCTACACCTTC

D gene: NA
J gene: TRBJ1-2
clone size: few
V gene: TRBV27
CDR3 protein: CASRGGSPGQHRYGYTF
CDR3 DNA: TGTGCCAGCAGGGGGGGGTCCCCGGGACAACACCGCTATGGCTACACCTTC

D gene: NA
J gene: TRBJ2-3
clone size: NA
V gene: TRBV7-9
CDR3 protein: CASSSLGGRRTDTQYF
CDR3 DNA: TGTGCCAGCAGCTCTCTAGGGGGTAGGCGAACAGATACGCAGTATTTT

D gene: TRBD1
J gene: TRBJ1-4
clone size: many
V gene: TRBV13
CDR3 protein: CASSSQGQGATNEKLFF
CDR3 DNA: TGTGCCAGCAGCTCACAAGGACAGGGAGCAACTAATGAAAAACTGTTTTTT

D gene: NA
J gene: TRBJ2-4
clone size: NA
V gene: TRBV20-1
CDR3 protein: CSARERILAKNIQYF
CDR3 DNA: TGCAGTGCTAGAGAACGGATTCTAGCCAAAAACATTCAGTACTTC

D gene: NA
J gene: TRBJ1-6
clone size: few
V gene: TRBV12-3/TRBV12-4
CDR3 protein: CASSSAGSNSPLHF
CDR3 DNA: TGTGCCAGCAGTTCGGCAGGGAGTAATTCACCCCTCCACTTT

D gene: NA
J gene: TRBJ1-2
clone size: NA
V gene: TRBV7-2
CDR3 protein: CASSLVVAGVDGYTF
CDR3 DNA: TGTGCCAGCAGCTTAGTGGTCGCAGGGGTGGATGGCTACACCTTC

D gene: TRBD1
J gene: TRBJ1-1
clone size: NA
V gene: TRBV10-3
CDR3 protein: CAISGSPGQANTEAFF
CDR3 DNA: TGTGCCATCAGTGGTTCGCCGGGACAGGCGAACACTGAAGCTTTCTTT

D gene: NA
J gene: TRBJ2-2
clone size: NA
V gene: TRBV24-1
CDR3 protein: CATSDRALQGNTGELFF
CDR3 DNA: TGTGCCACCAGTGACCGCGCACTACAGGGGAACACCGGGGAGCTGTTTTTT

D gene: NA
J gene: TRBJ2-7
clone size: many
V gene: TRBV7-9
CDR3 protein: CASSLTDAYEQYF
CDR3 DNA: TGTGCCAGCAGCCTCACGGATGCCTACGAGCAGTACTTC

D gene: NA
J gene: TRBJ1-6
clone size: NA
V gene: TRBV7-8
CDR3 protein: CASSPPNRANSPLHF
CDR3 DNA: TGTGCCAGCAGCCCACCTAACAGGGCTAATTCACCCCTCCACTTT

D gene: NA
J gene: TRBJ1-3
clone size: once
V gene: TRBV3-1
CDR3 protein: CASRPPGASGNTIYF
CDR3 DNA: TGTGCCAGCAGACCCCCGGGGGCCTCTGGAAACACCATATATTTT

D gene: TRBD1
J gene: TRBJ1-2
clone size: few
V gene: TRBV7-9
CDR3 protein: CASSPPSGQGRQGYTF
CDR3 DNA: TGTGCCAGCAGCCCCCCGTCTGGACAGGGGCGGCAGGGCTACACCTTC

D gene: NA
J gene: TRBJ1-2
clone size: NA
V gene: TRBV7-8
CDR3 protein: CASSLGIRDVYGYTF
CDR3 DNA: TGTGCCAGCAGCTTAGGGATCCGGGACGTCTATGGCTACACCTTC

D gene: TRBD1
J gene: TRBJ2-1
clone size: many
V gene: TRBV2
CDR3 protein: CASSEGGTGGHNEQFF
CDR3 DNA: TGTGCCAGCAGTGAAGGCGGGACAGGGGGCCACAATGAGCAGTTCTTC

D gene: NA
J gene: TRBJ2-1
clone size: NA
V gene: TRBV27
CDR3 protein: CASSLAIGGELWFF
CDR3 DNA: TGTGCCAGCAGTTTAGCTATTGGCGGGGAGTTATGGTTCTTC

D gene: TRBD1
J gene: TRBJ1-2
clone size: many
V gene: TRBV11-2
CDR3 protein: CASSRDQGQWIGYGYTF
CDR3 DNA: TGTGCCAGCAGCCGAGATCAGGGACAGTGGATCGGCTATGGCTACACCTTC

D gene: TRBD1
J gene: TRBJ1-1
clone size: many
V gene: TRBV5-1
CDR3 protein: CASSSGTGVDHAEAFF
CDR3 DNA: TGCGCCAGCAGCTCCGGAACAGGGGTAGATCATGCTGAAGCTTTCTTT

D gene: NA
J gene: TRBJ1-2
clone size: NA
V gene: TRBV6-5
CDR3 protein: CASSPRQTAYGYTF
CDR3 DNA: TGTGCCAGCAGTCCTCGACAGACTGCTTATGGCTACACCTTC

D gene: NA
J gene: TRBJ2-2
clone size: few
V gene: TRBV9
CDR3 protein: CASSVAGVNSRTGELFF
CDR3 DNA: TGTGCCAGCAGCGTCGCTGGGGTGAACAGCCGAACCGGGGAGCTGTTTTTT

D gene: TRBD1
J gene: TRBJ2-7
clone size: NA
V gene: TRBV24-1
CDR3 protein: CDTSDPTGSSYEQYF
CDR3 DNA: TGTGACACCAGTGACCCGACAGGGAGCTCCTACGAGCAGTACTTC

D gene: TRBD1
J gene: TRBJ1-2
clone size: few
V gene: TRBV5-4
CDR3 protein: CASSPGQTLGYGYTF
CDR3 DNA: TGTGCCAGCAGCCCGGGACAGACCCTAGGGTATGGCTACACCTTC

D gene: NA
J gene: TRBJ1-2
clone size: few
V gene: TRBV14
CDR3 protein: CASSQVQYYGYTF
CDR3 DNA: TGTGCCAGCAGCCAAGTACAGTACTATGGCTACACCTTC

D gene: NA
J gene: TRBJ1-2
clone size: many
V gene: TRBV20-1
CDR3 protein: CSARAEVEGSGYTF
CDR3 DNA: TGCAGTGCTAGAGCTGAAGTGGAGGGTTCTGGCTACACCTTC

D gene: NA
J gene: TRBJ1-4
clone size: once
V gene: TRBV4-1
CDR3 protein: CASSRSTGERNEKLFF
CDR3 DNA: TGCGCCAGCAGCCGGAGTACGGGGGAGAGGAATGAAAAACTGTTTTTT

D gene: NA
J gene: TRBJ1-5
clone size: few
V gene: TRBV20-1
CDR3 protein: CSARSGADRNQPQHF
CDR3 DNA: TGCAGTGCTAGGTCGGGGGCGGATCGCAATCAGCCCCAGCATTTT

D gene: NA
J gene: TRBJ2-7
clone size: many
V gene: TRBV30
CDR3 protein: CAWSSDRGYEQYF
CDR3 DNA: TGTGCCTGGAGCAGTGACAGAGGGTACGAGCAGTACTTC

D gene: NA
J gene: TRBJ2-3
clone size: many
V gene: TRBV20-1
CDR3 protein: CSAAKARDTQYF
CDR3 DNA: TGCAGTGCTGCTAAGGCAAGAGATACGCAGTATTTT

D gene: TRBD1
J gene: TRBJ2-7
clone size: many
V gene: TRBV12-3/TRBV12-4
CDR3 protein: CASSFGTAKPYEQYF
CDR3 DNA: TGTGCCAGCAGTTTCGGGACAGCAAAGCCCTACGAGCAGTACTTC